The 19 T cell receptor beta chains below come from one sample, sequenced in a study of blood T cells in healthy people across ages. PCR was performed a second time for roughly 6 to 12 cycles using a sample-barcoded 5' primer and a J-beta primer mix. TCRdb ran MiXCR on the 5' RACE reads and lists one entry per CDR3 protein. In the table there are approximately 1.5 million distinct CDR3 sequences, 30% to 40% of which are singletons. Source material: blood. Source of these receptors: a woman under 40 in good health.

This clonotype was recorded many times. The chain uses TRBV10-3 and TRBJ2-5; D possibly corresponds to TRBD1 (5 bases). Germline CDR1 reads ENHRY; CDR2 reads SYGVKD. CDR3 length: 12 amino acids. V was clipped by 9 bases and J by 11 bases, with 19 bases between them. In DNA, the CDR3 is TGTGCCATTGGCGTCCAGGGATTAGAGCAGTACTTC. It encodes CAIGVQGLEQYF.

The chain couples TRBV10-3 to TRBJ2-4, with 9 bases that match TRBD1. J lost 1 base, V lost 6 bases, and 13 bases had no gene match. Germline loops: CDR1 ENHRY, CDR2 SYGVKD. This CDR3 region has 18 residues. CDR3 in amino acids: CAIRAAPGQGLAKNIQYF. CDR3 DNA sequence: TGTGCCATCAGGGCGGCCCCGGGACAGGGTCTGGCCAAAAACATTCAGTACTTC.

This rearrangement joins TRBV20-1 to TRBJ2-3; 7 nucleotides match TRBD2. J lost 0 bases, V lost 0 bases, and 12 bases had no gene match. There are 18 residues in the CDR3. Germline V CDR1 and CDR2: DFQATT, SNEGSKA (reference sequence). The CDR3 nucleotides read TGCAGTGCTAGAGATGAGCCAGCGGGATTCACTAGCACAGATACGCAGTATTTT. As protein: CSARDEPAGFTSTDTQYF.

The table lists this clonotype with many counts. This chain uses TRBV20-1 with TRBJ2-3; D unclear. Germline CDR1 is DFQATT and CDR2 is SNEGSKA (reference sequence). V was clipped by 3 bases and J by 0 bases, with 10 bases between them. CDR3 size: 14 residues. The CDR3 sequence is CSARAPDSTDTQYF. CDR3 coding DNA: TGCAGTGCTAGGGCTCCGGATAGCACAGATACGCAGTATTTT.

V gene TRBV18 combines with J gene TRBJ2-3; 7 bases agree with TRBD1. The CDR3 is 12 amino acids. Germline CDR1 reads KGHSH; CDR2 reads LQKENI. V gave up 3 bases and J gave up 7 bases; unmatched junction bases: 1. CDR3 nucleotide sequence: TGTGCCAGCTCACCGGGACAGAATACGCAGTATTTT. It codes for CASSPGQNTQYF.

The table lists this clonotype with a few counts. J is TRBJ2-7 and V is TRBV30; TRBD2 matches 14 bases. The CDR3 sequence is 18 residues long. V lost 3 bases, J lost 3 bases, and 13 bases stayed unmatched. The V gene's germline CDR1 is GTSNPN and CDR2 SVGIG (reference sequence). CDR3 residues: CAWRRFWTSGRSDYEQYF. The CDR3 nucleotides are TGTGCCTGGAGGAGGTTTTGGACTAGCGGGAGGTCAGACTACGAGCAGTACTTC. The full variable domain, with the rest looked up from reference TRBV30 and TRBJ2-7, is SQTIHQWPATLVQPVGSPLSLECTVEGTSNPNLYWYRQAAGRGLQLLFYSVGIGQISSEVPQNLSASRPQDRQFILSSKKLLLSDSGFYLCAWRRFWTSGRSDYEQYFGPGTRLTVT.

There are a few counts of this clonotype. The V and J genes are TRBV29-1 and TRBJ2-7; perhaps TRBD2 as D (6 bases). Per germline, CDR1 SQVTM and CDR2 ANQGSEA. The V end lost 0 bases, the J end lost 3 bases, and 21 bases lay between the germline ends. This CDR3 has 17 amino acids. The CDR3 reads CSVEEGSGDSSYYEQYF. CDR3 nucleotide sequence: TGCAGCGTTGAAGAGGGGAGTGGGGACTCCTCGTACTACGAGCAGTACTTC.

Many counts were recorded for this clonotype. This sequence may be a read error, since a much larger clone differs from it by one base. The genes are TRBV7-2 and TRBJ2-1; 9 bases are a match to TRBD2. The CDR3 has 15 amino acids. Germline trimming cut 5 bases from V and 3 bases from J; bases unmatched to any gene: 5. Germline values: CDR1 SGHTA, CDR2 FQGNSA. The CDR3 DNA sequence: TGTGCCAGCAGCGGACGAGCGGGAGGCTACAATGAGCAGTTCTTC. Its translation is CASSGRAGGYNEQFF.

The table lists this clonotype with a few counts. The chain uses TRBV10-3 and TRBJ2-3; 7 positions match TRBD1. The CDR3 has 12 residues. CDR1 and CDR2 (germline): ENHRY, SYGVKD. J was trimmed by 2 bases and V by 10 bases; bases with no gene match: 3. CDR3 in amino acids: CATTGDTDTQYF. The CDR3 DNA follows: TGTGCCACCACAGGGGACACAGATACGCAGTATTTT.

This sequence joins TRBV5-4 and TRBJ2-5, with TRBD2 identical over 12 bases. The CDR3 has 17 amino acids. V gave up 0 bases and J gave up 5 bases; unmatched junction bases: 8. From germline, CDR1 is SGHNT and CDR2 YYREEE (reference sequence). CDR3 amino acids: CASSLGASGGARETQYF. In DNA, the CDR3 is TGTGCCAGCAGCTTGGGGGCTAGCGGGGGGGCAAGGGAGACCCAGTACTTC.

Comments on this clonotype: The junction differs from germline at one of its ends, possibly a read error. V is TRBV5-1 and J is TRBJ2-5; TRBD1 aligns across 9 bases. The tail of the sequence fits TRBJ2-7 better, so the J call may be wrong. This CDR3 has 14 amino acids. The V gene's germline CDR1 is SGHRS and CDR2 YFSETQ. The CDR3 nucleotides read TGCGCCAACAGCCTGACAGGGGGTAACTACGAGCAGTACTTC. Translation: CANSLTGGNYEQYF.

This clonotype was counted at least ten times. The V call is TRBV6-2 or TRBV6-3, the J call TRBJ2-5; D is ambiguous. V was pared by 6 bases and J by 4 bases, with 18 bases between. The CDR3 is 15 amino acids. Germline assignment: CDR1 MNHEY and CDR2 SVGEGT. CDR3 nucleotides: TGTGCCAGCAGCCCGGGTTTAGGATCAGCAGAGACCCAGTACTTC. Translating it yields CASSPGLGSAETQYF.

The chain is built from TRBV5-1 and TRBJ1-5; D remains ambiguous. Germline V lookup: CDR1 SGHRS, CDR2 YFSETQ. V lost 0 bases and J lost 2, with 15 bases in between. This CDR3 is 17 amino acids long. Here the CDR3 DNA reads TGCGCCAGCAGCTTGGGGGAGAGCCCTGGGGGCAATCAGCCCCAGCATTTT. Translated, it gives CASSLGESPGGNQPQHF.

J is TRBJ2-3 and V is TRBV2; 7 bases align to TRBD1. The CDR3 length is 14 residues. V lost 1 base, J lost 7 bases, and 5 bases stayed unmatched. Germline V gene lookup returns CDR1 SNHLY and CDR2 FYNNEI. As DNA, the CDR3 is TGTGCCAGCAGTGAAGATAGGACAGGCCATACGCAGTATTTT. It is translated as CASSEDRTGHTQYF.

This clonotype was counted between two and nine times. This chain links TRBV6-4 with TRBJ1-4; 9 nucleotides agree with TRBD1. Germline loops: CDR1 MRHNA, CDR2 SNTAGT. The CDR3 totals 19 residues. The V gene end was trimmed by 2 bases and the J gene end by 3 bases; junction bases not matched to a gene: 13. The CDR3 loop is CASSDPGQGLLQANEKLFF. CDR3 nucleotides: TGTGCCAGCAGTGACCCGGGACAGGGCCTCCTGCAGGCTAATGAAAAACTGTTTTTT.

This clonotype was seen a handful of times. As DNA, the CDR3 is TGTGCCAGCGGCCATGGGGCGCCCCAGCATTTT. Translation: CASGHGAPQHF. This chain links TRBV19 with TRBJ1-5; perhaps TRBD1 as D (5 bases). The germline V gene encodes CDR1 LNHDA and CDR2 SQIVND (reference sequence). V was shortened by 9 bases and J by 9 bases, with 12 bases between the two germline ends. CDR3 length: 11 residues.

The rearrangement uses TRBV4-1 and TRBJ2-1, with D perhaps assigned TRBD1 or TRBD2 (5 bases each). Germline CDR1 MGHRA, CDR2 YSYEKL. This CDR3 spans 15 amino acids. Trimming left V 2 bases short and J 0 bases short, with 8 bases between. This chain's CDR3 is CASSQMGPSYNEQFF. The DNA for the CDR3 is TGCGCCAGCAGCCAAATGGGACCCTCCTACAATGAGCAGTTCTTC.

This clonotype was detected many times. The V call is TRBV6-1, the J call TRBJ2-1; TRBD2 agrees at 8 bases. Germline lookup yields CDR1 MNHNS and CDR2 SASEGT. The CDR3 totals 15 residues. Trimming cost V 8 bases and J 0 bases; bases outside gene matches: 6. CDR3 sequence reads: CASSVAGNSYNEQFF. The CDR3 DNA reads TGTGCCAGCTCTGTAGCGGGGAACTCCTACAATGAGCAGTTCTTC.

The sample holds a few counts of this clonotype. One end of the junction varies from germline; a read error may be responsible. This chain links TRBV4-1 with TRBJ2-7; the D is unclear. The CDR3 sequence is 14 residues long. In germline, CDR1 is MGHRA, CDR2 YSYEKL. The CDR3 nucleotides are TGCGCCGGCAGCCAACTAAGTAATAACTACGAGCAGTACTTC. Translated, it gives CAGSQLSNNYEQYF.